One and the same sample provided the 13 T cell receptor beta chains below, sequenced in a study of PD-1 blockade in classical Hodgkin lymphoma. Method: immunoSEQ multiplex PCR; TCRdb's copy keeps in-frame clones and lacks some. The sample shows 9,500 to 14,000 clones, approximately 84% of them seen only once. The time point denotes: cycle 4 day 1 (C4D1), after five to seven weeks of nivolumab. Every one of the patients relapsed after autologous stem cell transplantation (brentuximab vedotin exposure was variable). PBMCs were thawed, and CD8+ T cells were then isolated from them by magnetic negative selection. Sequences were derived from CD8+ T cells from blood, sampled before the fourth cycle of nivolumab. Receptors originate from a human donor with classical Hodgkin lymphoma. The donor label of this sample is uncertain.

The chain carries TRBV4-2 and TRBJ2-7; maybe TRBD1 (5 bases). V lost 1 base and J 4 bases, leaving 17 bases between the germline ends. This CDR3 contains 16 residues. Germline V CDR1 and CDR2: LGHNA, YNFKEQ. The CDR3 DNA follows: TGTGCCAGCAGCCAAGTTGGTTCAGGGCCTGAATACGAGCAGTACTTC. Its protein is CASSQVGSGPEYEQYF.

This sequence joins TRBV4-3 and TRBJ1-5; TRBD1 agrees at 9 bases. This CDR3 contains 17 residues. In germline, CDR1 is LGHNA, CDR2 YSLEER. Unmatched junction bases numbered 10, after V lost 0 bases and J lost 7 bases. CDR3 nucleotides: TGCGCCAGCAGCCAAGATTATAGGGACAGGGTGGGGCAGCCCCAGCATTTT. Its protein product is CASSQDYRDRVGQPQHF.

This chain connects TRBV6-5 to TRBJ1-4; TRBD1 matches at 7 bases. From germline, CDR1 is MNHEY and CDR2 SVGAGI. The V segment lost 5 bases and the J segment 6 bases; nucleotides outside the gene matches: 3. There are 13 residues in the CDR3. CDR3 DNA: TGTGCCAGCAGTGAGGGGGCCGATGAAAAACTGTTTTTT. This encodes CASSEGADEKLFF.

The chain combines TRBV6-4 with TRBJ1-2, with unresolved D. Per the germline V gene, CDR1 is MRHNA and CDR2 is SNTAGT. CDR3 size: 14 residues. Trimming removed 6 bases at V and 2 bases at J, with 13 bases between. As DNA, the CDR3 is TGTGCCAGCAGCCCCCTATCGGACAACTATGGCTACACCTTC. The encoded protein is CASSPLSDNYGYTF.

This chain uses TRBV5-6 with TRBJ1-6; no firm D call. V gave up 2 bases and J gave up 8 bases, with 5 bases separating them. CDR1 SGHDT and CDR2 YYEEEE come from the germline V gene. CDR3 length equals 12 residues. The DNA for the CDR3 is TGTGCCAGCAGCTTTGCGTATTCACCCCTCCACTTT. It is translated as CASSFAYSPLHF.

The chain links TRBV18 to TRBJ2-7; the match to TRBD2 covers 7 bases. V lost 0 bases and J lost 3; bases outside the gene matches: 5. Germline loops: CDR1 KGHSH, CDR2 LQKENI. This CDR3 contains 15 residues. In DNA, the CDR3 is TGTGCCAGCTCACCACCCCCACTAGCGCGCTACGAGCAGTACTTC. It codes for CASSPPPLARYEQYF.

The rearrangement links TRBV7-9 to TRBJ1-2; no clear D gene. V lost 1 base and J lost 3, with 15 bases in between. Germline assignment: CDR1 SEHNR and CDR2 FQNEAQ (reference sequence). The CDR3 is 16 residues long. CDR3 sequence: CASSLVPGDGYYGYTF. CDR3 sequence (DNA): TGTGCCAGCAGCTTAGTCCCCGGAGATGGCTACTATGGCTACACCTTC.

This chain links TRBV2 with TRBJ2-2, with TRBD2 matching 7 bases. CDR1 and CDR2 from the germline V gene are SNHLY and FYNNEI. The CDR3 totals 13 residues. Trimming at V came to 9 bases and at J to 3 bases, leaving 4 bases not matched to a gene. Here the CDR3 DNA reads TGTGCCAGGGGAGGGGCGGACACCGGGGAGCTGTTTTTT. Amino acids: CARGGADTGELFF.

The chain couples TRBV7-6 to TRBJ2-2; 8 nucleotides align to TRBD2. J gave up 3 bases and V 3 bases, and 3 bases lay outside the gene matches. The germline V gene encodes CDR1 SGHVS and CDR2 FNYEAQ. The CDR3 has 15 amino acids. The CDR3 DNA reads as TGTGCCAGCAGCTTTCTCGGGAGGGACACCGGGGAGCTGTTTTTT. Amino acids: CASSFLGRDTGELFF.

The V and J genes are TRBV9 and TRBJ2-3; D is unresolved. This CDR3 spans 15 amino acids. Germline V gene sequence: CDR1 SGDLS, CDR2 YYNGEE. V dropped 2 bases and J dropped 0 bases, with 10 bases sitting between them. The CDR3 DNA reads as TGTGCCAGCAGCGTTTTTGCGCCTAGCACAGATACGCAGTATTTT. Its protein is CASSVFAPSTDTQYF.

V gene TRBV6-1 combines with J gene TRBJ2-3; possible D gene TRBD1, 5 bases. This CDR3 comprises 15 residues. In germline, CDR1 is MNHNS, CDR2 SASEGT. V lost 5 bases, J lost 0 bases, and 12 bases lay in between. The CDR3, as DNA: TGTGCCAGCAGTAGAGACAGCTGGAGCACAGATACGCAGTATTTT. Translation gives CASSRDSWSTDTQYF.

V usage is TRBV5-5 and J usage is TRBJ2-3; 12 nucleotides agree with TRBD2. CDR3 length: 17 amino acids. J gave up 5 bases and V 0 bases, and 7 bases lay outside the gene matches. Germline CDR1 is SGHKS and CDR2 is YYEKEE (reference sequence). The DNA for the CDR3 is TGTGCCAGCAGCTTGGAGTCTAGCGGGAGGGTGGGAGATACGCAGTATTTT. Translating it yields CASSLESSGRVGDTQYF.

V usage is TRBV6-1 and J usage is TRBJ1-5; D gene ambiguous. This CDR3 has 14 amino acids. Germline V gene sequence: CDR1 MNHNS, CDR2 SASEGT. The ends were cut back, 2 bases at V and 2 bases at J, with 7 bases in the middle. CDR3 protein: CASSEWPGNQPQHF. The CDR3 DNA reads TGTGCCAGCAGTGAATGGCCTGGCAATCAGCCCCAGCATTTT.